This T cell receptor (beta chain) appears in the sequencing data of a study of T-cell memory formation after mild COVID-19. Whole-study context: TCR clusters largely stayed donor specific. Study-wide results and limits: In pre-infection memory, a portion of responding clones appeared, which suggested that cross-reactive memory joined. Contracting clones, day 15 to 85, had balanced CD4/CD8, and later expanders favored CD4+.

This clonotype was detected a few times. Antigen specificity is unknown. CDR1 is MGHRA, CDR2 YSYEKL, per germline. V dropped 4 bases and J dropped 7; count of bases not matched to a gene: 9. CDR3 length: 15 amino acids. Researchers used 5'RACE with constant-segment primers to make TCR alpha and TCR beta cDNA libraries that carry sample barcodes and UMIs. TCRdb reanalysed the 5' RACE reads using MiXCR and keeps one entry per CDR3 protein. The sample lists approximately 440,000 distinct CDR3 sequences, over 15% occurring once. The chain is built from TRBV4-1 and TRBJ1-5, with 8 bases fitting TRBD1. Sequenced: PBMCs or a T cell subset sorted from them (not recorded which). The receptor was derived from an adult woman who had mild COVID-19 (a few samples of this study predate the infection). Cell type and time point are not known. In DNA form, the CDR3 reads TGCGCCAGCAGCCCCGGCTTACAGGGGGGACAGCCCCAGCATTTT. This gives the protein CASSPGLQGGQPQHF.